This TCR beta chain was captured by sequencing in a study of blood T cell repertoires in COVID-19 (dated by TCRdb to the early 2020s). With regard to the full study: Collaborator samples came from the United States, Italy and Spain and covered acute and convalescent phases of COVID-19. The material from the prospective study consisted of cDNA or gDNA derived from T cells, B-cell-depleted T cells, or PBMCs. The repertoires were released in a freely available public database meant as a resource for research on the immune response to SARS-CoV-2. Where HLA class I and class II types were available, the types were taken from metadata supplied by the sample provider, not from assay-based typing. The sample metadata nearly always contained a de-identified subject ID, COVID-19 status, age in years and sex. Samples were obtained from the ongoing ImmuneRACE study (first 160 participants) and from about 1,300 subjects provided by 6 global collaborators. Deeply sampled blood TCRbeta repertoires from subjects exposed to, actively infected with, or recovered from COVID-19 were included in the dataset.

TCRbeta CDR3 regions were amplified from genomic DNA using the immunoSEQ Assay, a bias-controlled multiplex PCR. Regarding the original processing steps: The number of nucleated cells in each sample was estimated from the amplification of reference gene primers within the assay. Sequence reads were collapsed and filtered to measure the absolute abundance of every unique TCRbeta CDR3 rearrangement. Productive Simpson clonality was computed per sample as the square root of Simpson's diversity index over productive rearrangements. Entries here come from immuneACCESS through TCRdb and include only in-frame sequences with V and J called. Some clones fail to appear in such tables; in the studies checked, an unresolved V gene covers under half of the shortfall, and the cause of the remainder is unknown. The V and J calls and clone size come from that table; D and trimming were worked out from the DNA. In all, the sample holds some 41,000 clones, and approximately 91% of those were seen once. Of the sample, roughly 10% falls within the top ten clones.

Comment on this clone: Its antigen specificity is not known. The input lacks base qualities; no much larger clone sits a single base away.

The CDR3 contains 20 residues, cysteine and phenylalanine counted. This entry keeps only the CDR3 DNA: 60 bases, framed from base 1. The germline V gene (reference sequence) supplies CDR1 LNHDA and CDR2 SQIVND. Compared with germline, V lacks 4 bases and J lacks 2 bases; bases without a gene match: 17. Overall study outcomes, separate from this receptor: The quantity of clinical and demographic metadata differed by source and by participant and was supplied without curation.

The collaborating institutions used their own protocols to collect whole blood in K2EDTA tubes. Collaborator samples were shipped for TCRbeta analysis as frozen whole blood, isolated PBMCs, or DNA extracted from either sample type. The chain is encoded by TRBV19 joined to TRBJ2-1; 10 central bases correspond to TRBD1. Sample: peripheral blood. The TCR sequence derives from a man aged 55-75 years with active COVID-19. CDR3 protein: CASSTTGQGTVHNPYNEQFF. The DNA reads as follows: TGTGCCAGTAGTACAACGGGACAGGGGACCGTTCATAACCCCTACAATGAGCAGTTCTTC.